This T cell receptor beta chain comes out of a study of T-cell reconstitution after alpha-beta-depleted transplantation in children. The TCRbeta library was prepared with unique molecular identifiers. TCRdb fed the PCR reads into MiXCR, producing one record per CDR3 protein. This repertoire shows some 500,000 distinct CDR3 sequences, over 25% found once; its top ten account for 2% to 3%. In this sample, this clonotype turned up a few times. Material: PBMCs from the stem cell graft donor, obtained from the stem cell graft. The receptor's source is a human donor who donated a stem cell graft to a child with aplastic anemia.

The CDR3 DNA reads as TGTGCCAGCAGCAGAGACAAGCTTATGAACACTGAAGCTTTCTTT. It codes for CASSRDKLMNTEAFF. The rearrangement links TRBV12-3 or TRBV12-4 to TRBJ1-1; D gene ambiguous. Trimming took off 6 bases at V and 0 bases at J, with 14 bases between the two ends. This CDR3 region has 15 residues.